This T cell receptor (beta chain) is from a study of blood T cell repertoires in COVID-19. Study summary: Samples came from the United States, Italy and Spain, spanning acute and convalescent COVID-19. T cells, B-cell-depleted T cells, or PBMCs supplied cDNA or gDNA.

Authors' data handling: Scientists estimated how many nucleated cells there were by amplifying reference gene primers. Clones were sequenced by immunoSEQ multiplex PCR, and TCRdb holds only the in-frame ones, with some missing. The V and J calls and clone size are taken from that table; D and trimming were inferred from the DNA. The sample lists over 85,000 clones, under 85% seen once, with roughly 12% in the top ten. The CDR3 runs 17 residues. Germline V gene data show CDR1 as LGHNA and CDR2 as YNFKEQ. V lost 0 bases to trimming and J lost 10 bases; unmatched junction nucleotides: 6. The rearrangement links TRBV4-2 to TRBJ2-1, with 16 positions matching TRBD2. This TCR derives from a human donor in a cohort sampled during active COVID-19. The sample taken for sequencing was peripheral blood. CDR3 in amino acids: CASSQEGLGLAGGEQFF. The CDR3 DNA is TGTGCCAGCAGCCAAGAAGGCCTGGGACTAGCGGGAGGGGAGCAGTTCTTC.